There are a few counts of the clone carrying this TCR beta chain. Its antigen is not known. These data are taken from a study of Graves' ophthalmopathy and Graves' hyperthyroidism. Whole-study results and caveats: A roughly 81% specificity and about 88% sensitivity were achieved by a 13-signature model that separated ophthalmopathy from stable hyperthyroidism. Blood was where most expanded thyroid clonotypes above 0.001 frequency also turned up. Forecasting of ophthalmopathy progression by the model achieved roughly 69% sensitivity and approximately 72% specificity.

Amplification of TCR beta CDR3 regions used RNA transcripts. In the first round, RT-PCR was carried out with HTBI primers, and a multiplex PCR formed the second round. TCRdb fed the multiplex PCR reads into MiXCR, producing one record per CDR3 protein. Counted here are about 500,000 distinct CDR3 sequences, under 45% occurring once; the ten biggest clones make up 4% to 5%. Uncontrolled infections, pregnancy, lactation or other autoimmune diseases led to patient exclusion. Sequenced: peripheral blood or thyroid tissue (not recorded which). This clonotype was obtained from an adult man with Graves' hyperthyroidism.

DNA of the CDR3: TGTGCCAGCAGCCCGTCGGGGTTCTCGGCCTACGAGCAGTACTTC. Amino acid sequence: CASSPSGFSAYEQYF. The V and J genes are TRBV5-6 and TRBJ2-7; D might be TRBD2 (5 bases). CDR1 and CDR2 from the germline V gene are SGHDT and YYEEEE. CDR3 length equals 15 residues. With 4 bases removed from V and 2 bases from J, the gap between germline ends came to 16 bases.